The clone carrying this T cell receptor beta chain has only a few counts. TCRdb analysed the 5' RACE reads with MiXCR anew, one entry per CDR3 protein. The profile shows about 110,000 distinct CDR3 sequences, about 18% of them singletons. The data originate from a study of T-cell memory formation after mild COVID-19. V was pared by 0 bases and J by 1 base, with 15 bases between. The germline CDR1 and CDR2 sequences are LGHNA and YSLEER. The CDR3 is 18 amino acids. The material sequenced was PBMCs or a T cell subset sorted from them (not recorded which). The chain combines TRBV4-3 with TRBJ2-2, with a tentative D call TRBD2 (5 bases). The sequence derives from a man aged 18 to 30 who had mild COVID-19 (a few samples of this study predate the infection). Cell type and time point are not known. CDR3 DNA: TGCGCCAGCAGCCAAGAACAAGCGGTTCGTCTGAACACCGGGGAGCTGTTTTTT. Its protein product is CASSQEQAVRLNTGELFF.